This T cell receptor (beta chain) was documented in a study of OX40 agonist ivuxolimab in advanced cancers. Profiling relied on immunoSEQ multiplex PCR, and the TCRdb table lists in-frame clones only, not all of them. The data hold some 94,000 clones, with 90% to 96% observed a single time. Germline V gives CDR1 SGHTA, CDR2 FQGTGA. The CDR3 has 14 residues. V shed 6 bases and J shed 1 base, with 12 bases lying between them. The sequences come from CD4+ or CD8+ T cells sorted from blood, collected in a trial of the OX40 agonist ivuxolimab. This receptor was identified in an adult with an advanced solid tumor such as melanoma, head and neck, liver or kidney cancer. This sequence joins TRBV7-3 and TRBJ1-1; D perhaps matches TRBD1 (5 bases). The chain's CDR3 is CASRSGTWNTEAFF. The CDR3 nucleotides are TGTGCCAGCAGGTCCGGGACTTGGAACACTGAAGCTTTCTTT.